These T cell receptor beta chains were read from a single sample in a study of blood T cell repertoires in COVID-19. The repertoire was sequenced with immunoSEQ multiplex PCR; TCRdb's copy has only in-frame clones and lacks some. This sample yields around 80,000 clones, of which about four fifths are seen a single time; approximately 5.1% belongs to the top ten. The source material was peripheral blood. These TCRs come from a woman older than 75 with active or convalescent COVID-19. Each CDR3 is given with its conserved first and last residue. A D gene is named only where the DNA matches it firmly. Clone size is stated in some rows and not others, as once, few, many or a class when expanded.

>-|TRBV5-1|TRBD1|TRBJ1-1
TGCGCCAGCAGCTCCCTGACAGGGCGCACTGAAGCTTTCTTT
CASSSLTGRTEAFF
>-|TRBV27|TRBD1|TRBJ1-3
TGTGCCAGCAGTTATGGACAGGGGGGAAACACCATATATTTT
CASSYGQGGNTIYF
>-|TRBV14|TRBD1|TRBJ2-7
TGTGCCAGCAGCCGCCGGGACAGGGGCTACGAGCAGTACTTC
CASSRRDRGYEQYF
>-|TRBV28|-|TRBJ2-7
TGTGCCAGCAGTTTCTCCCTTTCCTACGAGCAGTACTTC
CASSFSLSYEQYF
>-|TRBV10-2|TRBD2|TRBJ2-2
TGCGCCAGCCGACTAGCGGGGGGGCGGGACACCGGGGAGCTGTTTTTT
CASRLAGGRDTGELFF
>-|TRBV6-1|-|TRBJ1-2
TGTGCCAGCAGTGAATATGTCGGGGTGGGATATGGCTACACCTTC
CASSEYVGVGYGYTF
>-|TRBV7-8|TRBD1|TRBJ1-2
TGTGCCAGCAGCTTACAGGGACAGGGGGCGTTTGGCTACACCTTC
CASSLQGQGAFGYTF
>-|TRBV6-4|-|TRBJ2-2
TGTGCCAGCAGTGATCAGGGAGGTACCGGGGAGCTGTTTTTT
CASSDQGGTGELFF
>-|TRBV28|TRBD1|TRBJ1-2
TGTGCCACAAGGGGGGACAGAGCTAACTATGGCTACACCTTC
CATRGDRANYGYTF
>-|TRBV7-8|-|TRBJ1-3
TGTGCCAGCAGCTCCAGGGTTAGCTCTGGAAACACCATATATTTT
CASSSRVSSGNTIYF
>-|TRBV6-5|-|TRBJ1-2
TGTGCCAGCAGTTTTAGAGGAGGAGGCTACACCTTC
CASSFRGGGYTF
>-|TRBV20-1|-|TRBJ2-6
TGCAGTGCTAGTACAGGGTTCTCTGGGGCCAACGTCCTGACTTTC
CSASTGFSGANVLTF
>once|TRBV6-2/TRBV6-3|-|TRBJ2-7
TGTGCCAGCAGTCCCCTGATATCTAGCGCACGATACGAGCAGTACTTC
CASSPLISSARYEQYF
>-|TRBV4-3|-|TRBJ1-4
TGCGCCAGCAGCCGTCAGGGAGGAGAAAAACTGTTTTTT
CASSRQGGEKLFF
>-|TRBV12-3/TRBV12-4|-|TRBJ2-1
TGTGCCAGCAGTCACGGTCCTAGTGAGCAGTTCTTC
CASSHGPSEQFF
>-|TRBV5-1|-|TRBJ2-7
TGCGCCAGCAGCTTGGCCACAAGTTACGAGCAGTACTTC
CASSLATSYEQYF
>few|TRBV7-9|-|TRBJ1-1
TGTGCCAGCAGCCTACAGGGCATCACTGAAGCTTTCTTT
CASSLQGITEAFF
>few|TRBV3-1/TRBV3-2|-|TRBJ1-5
TGTGCCAGCAGCCCATCGGCGGTCGGGAATCAGCCCCAGCATTTT
CASSPSAVGNQPQHF
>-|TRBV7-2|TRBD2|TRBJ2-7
TGTGCCAGCAGCCTGGGACTAGCGGGACCCTACGAGCAGTACTTC
CASSLGLAGPYEQYF
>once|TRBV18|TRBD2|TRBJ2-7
TGTGCCAGCTCGGCGAGGGCGAGCGGGAGTGACGAGCAGTACTTC
CASSARASGSDEQYF
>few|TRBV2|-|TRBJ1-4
TGTGCCAGCAGTGAACTGACAGGAACTAATGAAAAACTGTTTTTT
CASSELTGTNEKLFF
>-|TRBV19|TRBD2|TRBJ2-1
TGTGCCAGTAGGGAATTAGGTAGCGGGGGGCGGGATGAGCAGTTCTTC
CASRELGSGGRDEQFF
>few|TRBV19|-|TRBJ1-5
TGTGCCAGTACCGTATATCCTTCCGGCAGGGTGGGTCCCCAGCATTTT
CASTVYPSGRVGPQHF
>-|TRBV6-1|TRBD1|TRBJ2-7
TGTGCCAGCAGTCTGGATTACAGGGGGCACGAGCAGTACTTC
CASSLDYRGHEQYF
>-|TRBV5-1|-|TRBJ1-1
TGCGCCAGCAGCTCGGGACGCGGGGCCACCACTGAAGCTTTCTTT
CASSSGRGATTEAFF
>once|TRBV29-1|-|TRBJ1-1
TGCAGCGTCCGAAAGACAGGATCCAACCTGAACACTGAAGCTTTCTTT
CSVRKTGSNLNTEAFF
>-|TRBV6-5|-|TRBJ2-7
TGTGCCAGCAGTCTCGGGACTCTTGGGGAGCAGTACTTC
CASSLGTLGEQYF
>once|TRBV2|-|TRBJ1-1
TGTGCCAGCACTATACTTCAGGGTGTTGTGGATGAAGCTTTCTTT
CASTILQGVVDEAFF
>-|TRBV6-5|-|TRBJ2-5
TGTGCCAGGCCTGATGGGGGGAAGACCCAGTACTTC
CARPDGGKTQYF
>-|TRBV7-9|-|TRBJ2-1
TGTGCCAGCAGCTTAGTTGGAGGGGCCAATGAGCAGTTCTTC
CASSLVGGANEQFF
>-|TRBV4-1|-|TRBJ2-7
TGCGCCAGCAGCCAAGATTGGAGGACGGATACCTACGAGCAGTACTTC
CASSQDWRTDTYEQYF
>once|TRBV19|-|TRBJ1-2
TGTGCCAGTAGTATGGGACACGCTAACTATGGCTACACCTTC
CASSMGHANYGYTF
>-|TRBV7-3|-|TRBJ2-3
TGTGCCAGCAGCTCCCTCGAGGCCCCGTCGACAGATACGCAGTATTTT
CASSSLEAPSTDTQYF
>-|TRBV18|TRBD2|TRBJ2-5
TGTGCCAGCTCACCGTCGGGGACTAGTAGTTGGGCCCAGTACTTC
CASSPSGTSSWAQYF
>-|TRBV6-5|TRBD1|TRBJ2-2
TGTGCCAGCAGGTGGGACAGCGCGAACACCGGGGAGCTGTTTTTT
CASRWDSANTGELFF
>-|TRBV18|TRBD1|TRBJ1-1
TGTGCCAGCTCACAGGGCTTCCGGGACAGAGGTATGAACACTGAAGCTTTCTTT
CASSQGFRDRGMNTEAFF
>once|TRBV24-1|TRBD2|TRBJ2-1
TGTGCCACCAATCGCGGGAGCCCCGGGGATGAGCAGTTCTTC
CATNRGSPGDEQFF
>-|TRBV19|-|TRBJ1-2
TGTGCCAGTAGTAACGCCGGGGGTTCCTATGGCTACACCTTC
CASSNAGGSYGYTF
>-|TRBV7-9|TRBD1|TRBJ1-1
TGTGCCAGCAGCTCCGGGACAGAGAACACTGAAGCTTTCTTT
CASSSGTENTEAFF
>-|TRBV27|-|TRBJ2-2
TGTGCCAGCAGATCTGTAAGGGGGTGGACCGGGGAGCTGTTTTTT
CASRSVRGWTGELFF
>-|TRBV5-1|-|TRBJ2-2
TGCGCCAGCAGCTTGGGGCCAAACACCGGGGAGCTGTTTTTT
CASSLGPNTGELFF
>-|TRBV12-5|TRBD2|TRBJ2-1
TGTGCTAGTGGTTTGGTCGTGACTAGCGGGAGGTCGGGGGAGCAGTTCTTC
CASGLVVTSGRSGEQFF
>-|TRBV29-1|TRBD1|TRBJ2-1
TGCAGCGTTGAAGTCGGGACAGGAACCTACAATGAGCAGTTCTTC
CSVEVGTGTYNEQFF
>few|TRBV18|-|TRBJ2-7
TGTGCCAGCTCACGTCAAGGTGGGAGTGGGGCCTACGAGCAGTACTTC
CASSRQGGSGAYEQYF
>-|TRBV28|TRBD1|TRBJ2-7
TGTGCCAGCAGTCTATCACTCGGACAGGGGACTTACGAGCAGTACTTC
CASSLSLGQGTYEQYF
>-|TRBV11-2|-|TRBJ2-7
TGTGCCAGCAGCTTTAGGTCTAGCTTCTCCTACGAGCAGTACTTC
CASSFRSSFSYEQYF
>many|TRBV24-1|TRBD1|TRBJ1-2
TGTGCCACCAGTGACCACGGGACAGGGTATGGCTACACCTTC
CATSDHGTGYGYTF
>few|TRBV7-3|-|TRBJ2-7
TGTGCCAGCAGCTTAAACGCAGCGGTCCCAAGCTACGAGCAGTACTTC
CASSLNAAVPSYEQYF
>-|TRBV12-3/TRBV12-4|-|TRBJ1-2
TGTGCCAGCAGTTGGAGACAGGGCTACACCTTC
CASSWRQGYTF
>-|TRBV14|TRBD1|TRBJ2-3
TGTGCCAGCAGCCAAGTTAGGGACAGCCGTGATTATACGCAGTATTTT
CASSQVRDSRDYTQYF
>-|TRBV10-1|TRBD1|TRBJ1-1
TGCGCCAGCAGTGAAGGTGGTGCAGGGGGCGGGACTGAAGCTTTCTTT
CASSEGGAGGGTEAFF
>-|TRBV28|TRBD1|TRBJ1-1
TGTGCCACCGACCGACAGGGGGCCGTGGGAATGAACACTGAAGCTTTCTTT
CATDRQGAVGMNTEAFF
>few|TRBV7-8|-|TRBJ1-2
TGTGCCAGCAGCCGGGCAGGCAACTATGGCTACACCTTC
CASSRAGNYGYTF
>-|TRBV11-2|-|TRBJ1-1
TGTGCCAGCAGCTTAAGGTTGGAGGGTATGAACACTGAAGCTTTCTTT
CASSLRLEGMNTEAFF
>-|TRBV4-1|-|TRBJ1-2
TGCGCCAGCAGCCAAGCGATCATGTTCGGCTATGGCTACACCTTC
CASSQAIMFGYGYTF